The present entry profiles one T cell receptor (beta chain) with its context. These data belong to a study of blood T cell repertoires in COVID-19. The overall study: Acute and convalescent COVID-19 specimens originated in the United States, Italy and Spain. PBMCs, B-cell-depleted T cells, or T cells provided the cDNA or gDNA that made up the material.

Germline V CDR1 and CDR2: KGHSH, LQKENI. The CDR3 runs to 15 residues. V was cut by 4 bases and J by 3 bases, with 13 bases left in between. Authors' analysis steps: Reference gene primer amplification in the assay estimated nucleated cell counts. Sequenced by immunoSEQ multiplex PCR; TCRdb stores in-frame clones only, minus some. V, J and clone size reflect that table, while D and trimming were determined from the DNA. The sample has about 150,000 clones, roughly four fifths seen once. Sequences were obtained from peripheral blood. This receptor was taken from a woman older than 75 with COVID-19, enrolled during active disease. The chain is built from TRBV18 and TRBJ1-5; possibly TRBD1 for D (5 bases). Written as DNA, the CDR3 is TGTGCCAGCTCACGCCTAAAGACAGACAATCAGCCCCAGCATTTT. Encoded protein: CASSRLKTDNQPQHF.